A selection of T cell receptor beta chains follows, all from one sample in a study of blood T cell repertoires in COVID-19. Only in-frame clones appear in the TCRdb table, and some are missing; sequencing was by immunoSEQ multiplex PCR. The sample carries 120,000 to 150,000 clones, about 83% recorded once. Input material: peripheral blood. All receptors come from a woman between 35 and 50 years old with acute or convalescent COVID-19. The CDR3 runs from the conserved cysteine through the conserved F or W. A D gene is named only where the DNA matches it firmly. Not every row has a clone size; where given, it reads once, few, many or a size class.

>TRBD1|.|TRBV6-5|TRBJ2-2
CASSRGTGTVGELFF
TGTGCCAGCAGTCGTGGGACAGGGACGGTCGGGGAGCTGTTTTTT
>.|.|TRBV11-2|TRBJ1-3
CASSLGAVLGNTIYF
TGTGCCAGCAGCTTAGGGGCCGTTTTGGGAAACACCATATATTTT
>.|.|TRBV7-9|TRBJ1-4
CASSLVEYELYEKLFF
TGTGCCAGCAGCTTAGTGGAGTACGAGCTGTATGAAAAACTGTTTTTT
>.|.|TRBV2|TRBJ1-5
CASMREGNQPQHF
TGTGCCAGCATGAGGGAGGGTAATCAGCCCCAGCATTTT
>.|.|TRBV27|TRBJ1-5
CASATSTANQPQHF
TGTGCCAGCGCTACCTCGACAGCCAATCAGCCCCAGCATTTT
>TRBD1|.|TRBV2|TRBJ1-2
CASSESLGQGGYGYTF
TGTGCCAGCAGTGAGAGCCTAGGACAGGGAGGCTATGGCTACACCTTC
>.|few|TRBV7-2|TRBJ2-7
CASSLGLAYEQYF
TGTGCCAGCAGCTTAGGACTAGCCTACGAGCAGTACTTC
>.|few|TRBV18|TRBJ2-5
CASSPEEVGGRETQYF
TGTGCCAGCTCACCAGAGGAGGTGGGGGGGCGAGAGACCCAGTACTTC
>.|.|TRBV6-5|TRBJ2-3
CASRLKSGARDTQYF
TGTGCCAGCCGCCTAAAGTCTGGGGCTCGGGATACGCAGTATTTT
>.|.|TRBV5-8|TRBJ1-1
CASSLWQGLNTEAFF
TGTGCCAGCAGCTTGTGGCAGGGTCTGAACACTGAAGCTTTCTTT
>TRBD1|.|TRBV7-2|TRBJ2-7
CASSSYRGSYEQYF
TGTGCCAGCAGCTCCTACAGGGGTTCCTACGAGCAGTACTTC
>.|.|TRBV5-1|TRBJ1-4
CASSLGGITNEKLFF
TGCGCCAGCAGCTTGGGAGGTATTACTAATGAAAAACTGTTTTTT
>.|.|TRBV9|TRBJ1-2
CASSIVSYGYTF
TGTGCCAGCAGCATCGTTAGCTATGGCTACACCTTC
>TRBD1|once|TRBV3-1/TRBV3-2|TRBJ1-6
CASRQGAGQGRNSPLHF
TGTGCCAGCCGTCAGGGGGCGGGACAGGGGAGAAATTCACCCCTCCACTTT
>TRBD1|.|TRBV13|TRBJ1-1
CASSPPVTGDTEAFF
TGTGCCAGCAGCCCCCCCGTTACAGGGGACACTGAAGCTTTCTTT
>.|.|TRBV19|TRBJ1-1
CASSLALNTEAFF
TGTGCCAGTAGTTTAGCCTTGAACACTGAAGCTTTCTTT
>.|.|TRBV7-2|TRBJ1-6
CASSSGYSPLHF
TGTGCCAGCAGCTCGGGGTATTCACCCCTCCACTTT
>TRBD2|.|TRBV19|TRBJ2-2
CASKDGGRRTGELFF
TGTGCCAGTAAGGATGGCGGGAGGCGGACCGGGGAGCTGTTTTTT
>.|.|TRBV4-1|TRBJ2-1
CASSQDLGETYNEQFF
TGCGCCAGCAGCCAGGATCTAGGAGAAACATACAATGAGCAGTTCTTC
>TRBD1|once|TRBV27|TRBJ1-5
CASSRVGTGLNQPQHF
TGTGCCAGCAGCAGAGTAGGGACAGGCCTCAATCAGCCCCAGCATTTT
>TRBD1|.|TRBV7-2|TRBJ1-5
CASSYRGNNQPQHF
TGTGCCAGCAGCTACAGGGGGAACAATCAGCCCCAGCATTTT
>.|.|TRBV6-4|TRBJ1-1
CASSHEQGARLANTEAFF
TGTGCCAGCAGTCACGAACAGGGAGCCCGCCTTGCGAACACTGAAGCTTTCTTT
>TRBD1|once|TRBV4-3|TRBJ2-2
CASRRGTGETGELFF
TGCGCCAGCAGACGAGGGACAGGGGAGACCGGGGAGCTGTTTTTT
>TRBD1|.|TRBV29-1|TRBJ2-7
CSVGIGTGFYEQYF
TGCAGCGTTGGTATTGGGACAGGCTTCTACGAGCAGTACTTC